This TCR beta chain is drawn from a study of identifying expanded T cells in peripheral blood. The repertoire was sequenced with immunoSEQ multiplex PCR; TCRdb's copy has only in-frame clones and lacks some. The table records around 94,000 clones, more than 75% of them present only once. In the case of this clone: Its target is not known.

Study-level findings and limits: Differentially abundant clones: roughly 1.3 between replicates, 16.4 at 2 to 3 weeks, 19 to 20 at four. Across healthy donors, higher total template counts meant significantly greater approximately two-week count variance.

No infections or other immune events were documented during collection. The ends lost 4 bases at V and 11 bases at J; junction bases unmatched: 21. The CDR3 covers 17 residues. Germline V gives CDR1 SGHDN, CDR2 FVKESK. The chain joins TRBV14 to TRBJ1-1, with 8 bases aligning to TRBD1. This clonotype originated in a person aged 18-69 years in good health. The sequencing sample was made of blood. CDR3 amino acids: CASSPQGARANLPTAFF. CDR3 DNA: TGTGCCAGCAGCCCTCAGGGGGCGCGGGCCAACCTTCCCACCGCTTTCTTT.